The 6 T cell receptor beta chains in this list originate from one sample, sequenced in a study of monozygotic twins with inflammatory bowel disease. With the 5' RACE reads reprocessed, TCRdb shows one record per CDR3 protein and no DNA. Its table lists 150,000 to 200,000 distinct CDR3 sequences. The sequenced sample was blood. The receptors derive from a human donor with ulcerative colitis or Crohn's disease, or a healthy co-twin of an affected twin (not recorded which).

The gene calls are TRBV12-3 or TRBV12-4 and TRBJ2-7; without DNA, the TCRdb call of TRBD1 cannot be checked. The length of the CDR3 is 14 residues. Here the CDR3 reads CASSFGQGSYEQYF.

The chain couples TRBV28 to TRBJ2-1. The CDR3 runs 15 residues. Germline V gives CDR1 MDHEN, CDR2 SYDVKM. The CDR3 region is CASSLNPRSYNEQFF.

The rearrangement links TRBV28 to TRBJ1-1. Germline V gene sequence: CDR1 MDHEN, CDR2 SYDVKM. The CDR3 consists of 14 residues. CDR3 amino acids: CASEQKPMNTEAFF.

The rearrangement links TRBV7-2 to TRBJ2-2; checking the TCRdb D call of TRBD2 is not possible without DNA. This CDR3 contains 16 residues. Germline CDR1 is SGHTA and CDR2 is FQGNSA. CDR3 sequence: CASSLGREGRTGELFF.

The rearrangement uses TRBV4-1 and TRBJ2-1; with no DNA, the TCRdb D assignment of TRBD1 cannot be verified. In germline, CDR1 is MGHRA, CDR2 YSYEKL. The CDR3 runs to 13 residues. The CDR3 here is CASSRQGVREQFF.

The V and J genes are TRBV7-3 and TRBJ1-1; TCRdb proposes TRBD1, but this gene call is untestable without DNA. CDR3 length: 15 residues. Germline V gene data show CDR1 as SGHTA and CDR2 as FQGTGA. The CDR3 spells CASSPVGGANTEAFF.